This T cell receptor beta chain was captured in a study of T cell repertoires in cytomegalovirus infection. Across the study: Researchers turned to recently identified HLA-C-restricted CMV epitopes as well as well-studied HLA-B-restricted ones. Matching HLA type, along with CMV infection, was indicated by public TCR beta signatures.

TCRdb fed the reads into MiXCR, producing one record per CDR3 protein. This table has about 830,000 distinct CDR3 sequences, approximately 30% appearing once. CDR1 and CDR2 from the germline V gene are SEHNR and FQNEAQ (reference sequence). CDR3 length: 17 residues. The J segment lost 2 bases and the V segment lost 5 bases, leaving 13 bases of the junction unmatched. Study findings and constraints: Totalled public TCR beta family frequency picked out people who carried CMV plus the relevant HLA. HLA-C-restricted TCR beta clonotypes specific for CMV led the ex vivo response.

Concerning this clonotype itself: The target antigen is unknown.

The TCR was taken from a human donor in good health (CMV status not recorded). Some clones in this sample may be carry-over from other donors' samples. The material was cultured CD8+ T cells from PBMCs, obtained from culture after CMV antigen stimulation. The chain uses TRBV7-9 and TRBJ1-2; TRBD1 agrees at 8 bases. CDR3 nucleotides: TGTGCCAGCAGCCCGGACAGGGCAGACACCTCCAACTATGGCTACACCTTC. Translation: CASSPDRADTSNYGYTF.